These T cell receptor beta chains were read from a single sample in a study of blood T cell repertoires in COVID-19. TCRdb's table, derived via immunoSEQ multiplex PCR, lists solely in-frame clones and lacks some. The data contain roughly 72,000 clones, roughly 80% of them singletons. The sequenced material came from peripheral blood. Receptor source: a man in his sixties or seventies who had recovered from COVID-19. The CDR3 runs from the conserved cysteine through the conserved F or W.

TRBV29-1,TRBJ1-2,CSVRTGNDYGYTF
TRBV5-5,TRBJ2-1,CASSPGTGTYNEQFF
TRBV7-9,TRBJ2-3,CASTTSGTDTQYF
TRBV5-1,TRBJ1-4,CASSLGQGYNEKLFF
TRBV3-1/TRBV3-2,TRBJ2-2,CASSQLENTGELFF
TRBV19,TRBJ2-5,CASSYDRETQYF
TRBV30,TRBJ2-3,CAWSGSARGTDTQYF
TRBV12-3/TRBV12-4,TRBJ2-3,CASSLGGPDTQYF
TRBV30,TRBJ1-6,CAWSSNSPLHF
TRBV7-9,TRBJ2-7,CASSIEGERAYEQYF
TRBV19,TRBJ2-1,CASGQASSYNEQFF
TRBV4-1,TRBJ1-2,CASSPPADTKNGYTF
TRBV6-1,TRBJ2-3,CASSDGTGTGGTDTQYF
TRBV4-3,TRBJ1-2,CASSQVPQVFYGYTF
TRBV7-9,TRBJ1-3,CASSLAGQPGNTIYF
TRBV30,TRBJ2-5,CAWSVAGSETQYF
TRBV6-4,TRBJ1-5,CASSENVGGQPQHF
TRBV10-3,TRBJ2-2,CAISDGLAGVTGELFF
TRBV7-7,TRBJ2-5,CASSLSSTGVETQYF
TRBV6-1,TRBJ2-1,CASSEAASGFLNEQFF
TRBV5-1,TRBJ2-7,CASSLGQGANEQYF
TRBV9,TRBJ1-4,CASSPTGGGEKLFF
TRBV2,TRBJ2-7,CASSERGGFSYEQYF